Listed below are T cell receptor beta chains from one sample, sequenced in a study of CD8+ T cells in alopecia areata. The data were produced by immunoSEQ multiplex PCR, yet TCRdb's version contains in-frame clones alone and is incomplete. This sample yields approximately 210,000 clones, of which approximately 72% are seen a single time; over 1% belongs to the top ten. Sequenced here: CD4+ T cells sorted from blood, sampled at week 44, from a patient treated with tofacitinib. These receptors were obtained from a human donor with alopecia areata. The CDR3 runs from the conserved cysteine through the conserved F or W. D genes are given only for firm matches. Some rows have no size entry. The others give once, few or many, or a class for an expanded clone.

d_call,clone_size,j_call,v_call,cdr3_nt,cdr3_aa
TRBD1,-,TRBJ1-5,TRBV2,TGTGCCAGCAGCCTAGGGGGCGTTCAGCCCCAGCATTTT,CASSLGGVQPQHF
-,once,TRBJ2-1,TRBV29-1,TGCAGCGTTGAAGCCCCCGGCGGCCCCGCCTACAATGAGCAGTTCTTC,CSVEAPGGPAYNEQFF
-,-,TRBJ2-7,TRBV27,TGTGCCAGCAGTCTCGGGACGGGGAGAACCTACGAGCAGTACTTC,CASSLGTGRTYEQYF
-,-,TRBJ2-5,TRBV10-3,TGTGCCATCAGTGAGAGACCAGGCGGGGAGACCCAGTACTTC,CAISERPGGETQYF
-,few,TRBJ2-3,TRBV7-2,TGTGCCAGCAGCTTTTGGGGGGCAGATACGCAGTATTTT,CASSFWGADTQYF
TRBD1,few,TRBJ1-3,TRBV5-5,TGTGCCAGCAGCTGGGGACAGGGAGATGGAAACACCATATATTTT,CASSWGQGDGNTIYF
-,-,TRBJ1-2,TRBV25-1,TGTGCCAGCAGTGAAGCGGGGCCGAACTATGGCTACACCTTC,CASSEAGPNYGYTF
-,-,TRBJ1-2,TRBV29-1,TGCAGCGTTGCCCCCGTGGCGGGGTGGGATGGCTACACCTTC,CSVAPVAGWDGYTF
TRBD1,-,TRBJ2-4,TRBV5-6,TGTGCCAGCAGCTTCCGACAGGGGGTGGACATTCAGTACTTC,CASSFRQGVDIQYF
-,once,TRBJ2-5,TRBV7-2,TGTGCCAGCAGCTTTTACAGGGAAGAGACCCAGTACTTC,CASSFYREETQYF
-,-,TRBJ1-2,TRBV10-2,TGCGCCAGCAGTGAGGGCGTGAGCTCTAACTATGGCTACACCTTC,CASSEGVSSNYGYTF
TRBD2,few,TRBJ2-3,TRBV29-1,TGCAGCGTTGTTGTGGGTAGCGGGGGCACAGATACGCAGTATTTT,CSVVVGSGGTDTQYF
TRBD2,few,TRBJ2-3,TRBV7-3,TGTGCCAGCAGCTTGGGCGCGGGGGGGCCCTCAGATACGCAGTATTTT,CASSLGAGGPSDTQYF
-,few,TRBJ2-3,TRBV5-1,TGCGCCAGCAGCCCCCTGGGGCAGGGATTCACAGATACGCAGTATTTT,CASSPLGQGFTDTQYF
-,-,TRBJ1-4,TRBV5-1,TGCGCCAGCAGCTCGACCATTCAAGGAAAACTGTTTTTT,CASSSTIQGKLFF
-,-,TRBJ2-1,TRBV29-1,TGCAGCGTTCGCGGAGGGCATGAGCAGTTCTTC,CSVRGGHEQFF
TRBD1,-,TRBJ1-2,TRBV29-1,TGCAGCGTTGACGGGACAGGGGGCGCGCGGGGCTACACCTTC,CSVDGTGGARGYTF
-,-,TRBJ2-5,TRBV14,TGTGCCAGCAGCCAAGAGGCGGTAGGCGAGACCCAGTACTTC,CASSQEAVGETQYF
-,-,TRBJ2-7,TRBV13,TGTGCCAGCAGCTTCAGACTAGTAACCTACGAGCAGTACTTC,CASSFRLVTYEQYF
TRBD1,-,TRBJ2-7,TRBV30,TGTGCCTGGACCATGGACAGGGGGCTCTACGAGCAGTACTTC,CAWTMDRGLYEQYF
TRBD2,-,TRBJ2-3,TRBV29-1,TGCAGCGTTGTTCGCCTAGCGGGGGCCACAGATACGCAGTATTTT,CSVVRLAGATDTQYF
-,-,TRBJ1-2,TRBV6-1,TGTGCCAGCAGTCGCGGTTATGGCTACACCTTC,CASSRGYGYTF
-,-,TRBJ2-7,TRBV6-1,TGTGCCAGCAGTGTAACGAACGGCTACGAGCAGTACTTC,CASSVTNGYEQYF
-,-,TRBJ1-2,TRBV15,TGTGCCACCAGCAACCTTTCCACAGGGTCCTATGGCTACACCTTC,CATSNLSTGSYGYTF
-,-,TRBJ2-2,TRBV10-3,TGTGCCATGTCGCCTTCGGGGAACACCGGGGAGCTGTTTTTT,CAMSPSGNTGELFF
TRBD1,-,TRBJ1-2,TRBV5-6,TGTGCCAGCACCACAGGGGTTGGCTACACCTTC,CASTTGVGYTF
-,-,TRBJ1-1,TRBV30,TGTGCCTGGAGTGTACCGGGGCACGGGACTGAAGCTTTCTTT,CAWSVPGHGTEAFF
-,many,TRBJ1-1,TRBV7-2,TGTGCCAGCAGGGGTTGGATGGGCACTGAAGCTTTCTTT,CASRGWMGTEAFF
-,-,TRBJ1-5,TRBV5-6,TGTGCCAGCAGCTTGGGACTAAGTGGCCAGCCCCAGCATTTT,CASSLGLSGQPQHF
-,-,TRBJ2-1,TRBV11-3,TGTGCCAGCAGCCCTCGGGGGCTCTCCTACAATGAGCAGTTCTTC,CASSPRGLSYNEQFF
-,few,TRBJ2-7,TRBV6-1,TGTGCCAGCAGTGGGACAGTCCAAGGGTACGAGCAGTACTTC,CASSGTVQGYEQYF
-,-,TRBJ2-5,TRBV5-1,TGCGCCAGCAGCTTGCAGAGATATCAAGAGACCCAGTACTTC,CASSLQRYQETQYF
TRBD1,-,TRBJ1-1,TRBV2,TGTGCCAGCAGTGCAGACAGGGGGCTTACTGAAGCTTTCTTT,CASSADRGLTEAFF
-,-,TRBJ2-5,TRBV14,TGTGCCAGCAGCCGAACCAAGACAGCGAAACTAGAGACCCAGTACTTC,CASSRTKTAKLETQYF
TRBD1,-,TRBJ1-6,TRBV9,TGTGCCAGCAGCGCGGCGGGGACAGGGAGTTCACCCCTCCACTTT,CASSAAGTGSSPLHF
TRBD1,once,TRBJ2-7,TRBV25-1,TGTGCCAGCAGTGAAGATCCGGGACAGGGTACCTACGAGCAGTACTTC,CASSEDPGQGTYEQYF
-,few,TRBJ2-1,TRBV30,TGTGCCTGGTTATACCGGAACAATGAGCAGTTCTTC,CAWLYRNNEQFF
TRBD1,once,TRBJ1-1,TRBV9,TGTGCCAGCAGCGTGGGACAGGGGGCTTTGATCCCCACTGAAGCTTTCTTT,CASSVGQGALIPTEAFF
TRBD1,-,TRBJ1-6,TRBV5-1,TGCGCCAGCAGCATCGGACAGGACAATTCACCCCTCCACTTT,CASSIGQDNSPLHF
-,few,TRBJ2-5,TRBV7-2,TGTGCCAGCAGCCGCTGGGTAAAAGAGACCCAGTACTTC,CASSRWVKETQYF
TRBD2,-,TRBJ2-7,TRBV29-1,TGCAGCTACTCCGGGACTAGCGGGGTCTACGAGCAGTACTTC,CSYSGTSGVYEQYF
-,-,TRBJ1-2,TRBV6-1,TGTGCCAGCAGTGAAGCCCCGAGGGCCGACTATGGCTACACCTTC,CASSEAPRADYGYTF
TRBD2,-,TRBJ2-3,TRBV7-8,TGTGCCAGCAGCTCAGGACTAGCGGGGGCTACAGATACGCAGTATTTT,CASSSGLAGATDTQYF
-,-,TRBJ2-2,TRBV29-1,TGCAGCGTTGAAGGGACGAGAACCGGGGAGCTGTTTTTT,CSVEGTRTGELFF
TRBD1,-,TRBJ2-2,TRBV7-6,TGTGCCAGCAGCTCCTTGACAGGGGTGGTCACCGGGGAGCTGTTTTTT,CASSSLTGVVTGELFF
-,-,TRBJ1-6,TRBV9,TGTGCCAGCAGCGTTGATGAGCAGCTAAACTCCTATAATTCACCCCTCCACTTT,CASSVDEQLNSYNSPLHF
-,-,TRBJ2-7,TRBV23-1,TGCGCCAGCACCGTGCGGGGGCCAACCTACGAGCAGTACTTC,CASTVRGPTYEQYF
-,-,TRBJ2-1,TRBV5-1,TGCGCCAGCAGCTACCGGGCCCCAGATCTTAGGCAGTTCTTC,CASSYRAPDLRQFF
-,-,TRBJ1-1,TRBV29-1,TGCAGCGTCCGCGGTATGAACACTGAAGCTTTCTTT,CSVRGMNTEAFF
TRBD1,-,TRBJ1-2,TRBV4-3,TGCGCCAGCAGCCAAGGGAGGGGCAGGGGGCATGGCTACACCTTC,CASSQGRGRGHGYTF
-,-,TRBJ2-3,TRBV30,TGTGCCTGGAGTCCTAGCGCAGATACGCAGTATTTT,CAWSPSADTQYF
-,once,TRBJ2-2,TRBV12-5,TGTGCTAGTGGTTTAACAGGGACCGGGGAGCTGTTTTTT,CASGLTGTGELFF
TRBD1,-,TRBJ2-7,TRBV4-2,TGTGCCAGCAGCCAAGCCTCCGGACAGGCTACCTACGAGCAGTACTTC,CASSQASGQATYEQYF
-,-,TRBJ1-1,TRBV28,TGTGCCAGCAGTCGTACCGGGACTCAAGCTCGAGCTTTCTTT,CASSRTGTQARAFF
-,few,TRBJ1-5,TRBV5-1,TGCGCCAGCAGCTTGGCCGGGGCGGGCAATCAGCCCCAGCATTTT,CASSLAGAGNQPQHF
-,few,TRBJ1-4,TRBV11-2,TGTGCCAGCAGCTCAATTCGGGGCAGGAATGAAAAACTGTTTTTT,CASSSIRGRNEKLFF